Listed below are T cell receptor beta chains from one sample, sequenced in a study of sequential checkpoint blockade in melanoma. The repertoire was sequenced with immunoSEQ multiplex PCR; TCRdb's copy has only in-frame clones and lacks some. In the table there are 15,000 to 20,000 clones, under 80% of which are singletons. Specimen: CD8+ T cells sorted from blood (inferred from file names), collected from a patient given nivolumab and ipilimumab in sequence. The receptors were sampled from a human donor with melanoma. Each CDR3 is given with its conserved first and last residue. A row's size may be missing; if present it is once, few, many or a size class.

V gene	clone size	J gene	CDR3 protein
TRBV11-2	NA	TRBJ2-3	CASSLGAPGLAGRDTQYF
TRBV4-3	once	TRBJ1-2	CASSQDSYDQGGGYTF
TRBV5-4	NA	TRBJ1-4	CASSNRDSDEKLFF
TRBV7-8	NA	TRBJ2-3	CASSPLSGTDTQYF
TRBV7-9	NA	TRBJ1-1	CASSFGGGAEAFF
TRBV4-1	NA	TRBJ2-1	CASSQAGSGRVYGHNEQFF
TRBV5-1	NA	TRBJ2-3	CASRDLAAGNTDTQYF
TRBV7-9	NA	TRBJ2-7	CASSLAGGSYEQYF
TRBV7-9	NA	TRBJ2-7	CASSVRTSGGLYEQYF
TRBV15	NA	TRBJ2-3	CATSRSLGSTDTQYF
TRBV9	medium-sized	TRBJ2-7	CASSVDGGPYEQYF
TRBV4-3	large	TRBJ2-7	CASSQEWSGVSYEQYF
TRBV7-9	NA	TRBJ1-2	CASMEDRLTF
TRBV19	NA	TRBJ2-7	CASSISPSGGASYEQYF
TRBV18	NA	TRBJ2-7	CASSPPGGEHEQYF
TRBV30	NA	TRBJ2-7	CAWSGGLGILYEQYF
TRBV7-6	few	TRBJ1-2	CASSLGGNGYTF
TRBV28	medium-sized	TRBJ1-2	CASSLGQNYGYTF